A single sample is the source of the 7 T cell receptor beta chains below, sequenced in a study of T cells after yellow fever vaccination. In TCRdb, the 5' RACE reads were re-called with MiXCR into one record per CDR3 protein. The sample records around 590,000 distinct CDR3 sequences, 9% to 15% being singletons. This sample comprised PBMCs, obtained on the day of the yellow fever booster vaccination. The receptors shown here come from a man aged 25-45 years who received the YFV17D yellow fever vaccine.

This clonotype showed up just a few times. The CDR3 protein is CASRGGDETQYF. CDR3 DNA: TGTGCCAGCAGAGGGGGCGACGAGACCCAGTACTTC. The J gene is TRBJ2-5, the V gene TRBV12-3 or TRBV12-4; 7 nucleotides agree with TRBD1. The CDR3 is 12 residues long. V trimming: 6 bases; J trimming: 5 bases; junction bases outside the gene matches: 3.

This sequence joins TRBV30 and TRBJ2-3; D gene unclear. This CDR3 contains 13 residues. CDR1 and CDR2 from the germline V gene are GTSNPN and SVGIG (reference sequence). V shed 1 base and J shed 2 bases, with 7 bases lying between them. CDR3 nucleotide sequence: TGTGCCTGGAGTGGGCAGATCACAGATACGCAGTATTTT. This codes for CAWSGQITDTQYF.

The DNA for the CDR3 is TGCGCCAGCAGTTGGGCGGGCGGGAGGCCCATAGCCAAAAACATTCAGTACTTC. Protein sequence: CASSWAGGRPIAKNIQYF. The chain combines TRBV23-1 with TRBJ2-4, with 8 bases that match TRBD2. TRBV23-1 is labeled an ORF, and its function is uncertain. V shed 5 bases, J shed 0 bases, and the junction held 12 bases outside the gene matches. The CDR3 is 18 amino acids.

This clonotype has more than one count but fewer than ten. The rearrangement links TRBV5-6 to TRBJ1-6; D is possibly TRBD1 (5 bases). This CDR3 contains 15 residues. Germline CDR1 reads SGHDT; CDR2 reads YYEEEE. Trimming took 5 bases from V and 7 from J, leaving 16 bases between them. DNA of the CDR3: TGTGCCAGCAGTTCCTCCGGGACGAACAATTCACCCCTCCACTTT. Encoded protein: CASSSSGTNNSPLHF.

The chain uses TRBV22-1 and TRBJ2-7; TRBD1, the table's D call, was not compared with the DNA. TRBV22-1 is deemed a pseudogene. CDR3 size: 15 residues. The CDR3 nucleotides are TGTCCTGGGGACAGGGGGTTTGGGACCTCCTACGAGCAGTACTTC. Its protein is CPGDRGFGTSYEQYF.

The V gene is TRBV15, the J gene TRBJ2-7, with D unclear. Germline values: CDR1 LNHNV, CDR2 YYDKDF (reference sequence). Between the trimmed V and J ends, which lost 1 base and 3 bases, there was a span of 10 bases. The CDR3 is 14 amino acids. The CDR3 nucleotides are TGTGCCACCAGCAGAGCAGGAGTTTACTACGAGCAGTACTTC. As protein: CATSRAGVYYEQYF.

V gene TRBV12-3 or TRBV12-4 combines with J gene TRBJ2-5, with D possibly being TRBD1 or TRBD2 (5 bases each). CDR3 length equals 14 residues. Trimming removed 7 bases at V and 3 bases at J, with 15 bases between. CDR3 amino acids: CASNPGTGEETQYF. The CDR3 coding sequence is TGTGCCAGCAACCCTGGGACGGGCGAAGAGACCCAGTACTTC.